This paragraph covers one T cell receptor beta chain sequence. No antigen is known for it. Primers for the PCR totalled 60 Vbeta and 13 Jbeta. This table comes from immunoSEQ multiplex PCR, and its TCRdb copy is limited to in-frame clones, with some not included. The table shows around 130,000 clones, with roughly four fifths occurring only once. Deletions cut 1 base from V and 5 bases from J, with 15 bases between. Germline V gene lookup returns CDR1 SGHDN and CDR2 FVKESK. The CDR3 contains 15 residues. This entry belongs to a study of cytomegalovirus exposure and HLA in healthy donors. Points from the study as a whole: A later analysis revealed that TCR association rates differed between HLA loci, peaking at DRB1 and bottoming out at HLA-C. Among TCR beta chains of equal frequency, HLA-associated ones were more clonally expanded in a later analysis. In vitro confirmation showed three CMV-associated chains to be CMV antigen specific.

The specimen was PBMCs. The gene calls are TRBV14 and TRBJ2-7; TRBD1 might be the D (5 bases). This TCR was recovered from a woman between 50 and 59 years old in good health and CMV-seropositive. The CDR3 DNA follows: TGTGCCAGCAGCCAAGGGCGCAGGGTCGAGGACGAGCAGTACTTC. Amino acids: CASSQGRRVEDEQYF.